This passage covers 29 T cell receptor beta chains from one sample sequenced in a study of T cells after yellow fever vaccination. TCRdb analysed the 5' RACE reads with MiXCR anew, one entry per CDR3 protein. The sample includes approximately 550,000 distinct CDR3 sequences, roughly 13% of them seen just once. The input for sequencing was PBMCs, taken on the day of the yellow fever booster vaccination. These receptors were collected from a man aged 30 to 45 who received the YFV17D yellow fever vaccine.

In its sample, this clonotype was seen a few times. The chain recombines TRBV4-3 with TRBJ2-3; D is undetermined. The CDR3 totals 13 residues. Germline lookup yields CDR1 LGHNA and CDR2 YSLEER. Trimming took off 5 bases at V and 3 bases at J, with 9 bases between the two ends. The CDR3 DNA is TGCGCCAGCAGCGGAGTTTTAACAGATACGCAGTATTTT. Its protein product is CASSGVLTDTQYF.

The chain has TRBV11-2 and TRBJ2-7; 8 nucleotides align to TRBD1. CDR3 size: 14 residues. J lost 3 bases, V lost 5 bases, and 6 bases had no gene match. Germline CDR1 and CDR2: SGHAT and FQNNGV. CDR3 bases: TGTGCCAGCAGCCGTAACGGACAGGGCTACGAGCAGTACTTC. It specifies CASSRNGQGYEQYF.

This clonotype came up a few times. Germline and junction disagree at one end, which may indicate a read error. This chain links TRBV27 with TRBJ1-4; D may be TRBD1 (6 bases). Germline assignment: CDR1 MNHEY and CDR2 SMNVEV (reference sequence). The CDR3 length is 14 residues. CDR3 nucleotides: TGTGCCAGCAGGAGGACAGCAACGAATGAAAAACTGTTTTTT. Protein product: CASRRTATNEKLFF.

This clonotype was detected a few times. J is TRBJ2-1 and V is TRBV29-1, with a weak D call TRBD1 (5 bases). Germline-derived CDR1 and CDR2 are SQVTM and ANQGSEA. CDR3 length: 11 amino acids. Trimming left V 4 bases short and J 9 bases short, with 10 bases between. This chain's CDR3 is CSVGKGPEQFF. The CDR3, as DNA: TGCAGCGTTGGAAAGGGGCCTGAGCAGTTCTTC.

This clonotype occurred a few times. The J gene is TRBJ1-2, the V gene TRBV20-1; D may be TRBD1 (6 bases). The germline V gene encodes CDR1 DFQATT and CDR2 SNEGSKA (reference sequence). Trimming pared 4 bases from V and 4 bases from J, leaving 16 bases between. The CDR3 extends over 14 amino acids. This chain's CDR3 is CSATRSQGGYGYTF. CDR3 nucleotide sequence: TGCAGTGCTACCCGCTCACAGGGTGGCTATGGCTACACCTTC.

This clonotype was observed a handful of times. The chain recombines TRBV12-3 or TRBV12-4 with TRBJ2-3; 8 positions match TRBD1. V shed 10 bases, J shed 1 base, and the junction held 7 bases outside the gene matches. This CDR3 region has 14 residues. The CDR3 bases are TGTGCCACTTCCCTGACAGGGGGCACAGATACGCAGTATTTT. This gives the protein CATSLTGGTDTQYF.

The chain joins TRBV29-1 to TRBJ2-7; D is perhaps TRBD2 (5 bases). Trimming stripped 6 bases from V and 3 bases from J, with 21 bases between. Germline V CDR1 and CDR2: SQVTM, ANQGSEA. This CDR3 has 15 amino acids. The CDR3 protein is CSVQPHGKGSYEQYF. CDR3 coding DNA: TGCAGCGTCCAACCACACGGGAAGGGAAGCTACGAGCAGTACTTC.

In its sample, this clonotype was seen a few times. The gene calls are TRBV5-1 and TRBJ1-1, with a weak D call TRBD1 (5 bases). The CDR3 has 16 amino acids. V was pared by 6 bases and J by 0 bases, with 18 bases between. The V gene's germline CDR1 is SGHRS and CDR2 YFSETQ. The CDR3 here is CASNPYGGSMNTEAFF. CDR3 sequence (DNA): TGCGCCAGCAATCCGTACGGGGGATCTATGAACACTGAAGCTTTCTTT.

The rearrangement links TRBV9 to TRBJ2-3; D gene ambiguous. This CDR3 has 15 residues. Trimming removed 0 bases at V and 3 bases at J, with 11 bases between. Looked up from germline, CDR1 is SGDLS and CDR2 is YYNGEE. The CDR3 loop is CASSVEGFRTDTQYF. The CDR3 region has the DNA TGTGCCAGCAGCGTAGAGGGATTTCGGACAGATACGCAGTATTTT.

The gene calls are TRBV5-1 and TRBJ2-3; TRBD1 is a possible D gene (7 bases). The length of the CDR3 is 17 residues. Deletions cut 4 bases from V and 5 bases from J, with 23 bases between. Germline assignment: CDR1 SGHRS and CDR2 YFSETQ. CDR3 sequence: CASSTSPQGVGGDTQYF. The CDR3 nucleotides read TGCGCCAGCAGCACCTCCCCGCAGGGGGTCGGGGGAGATACGCAGTATTTT.

Only a few counts were recorded for this clonotype. The chain recombines TRBV10-3 with TRBJ2-2, with TRBD2 identical over 9 bases. Losses at the gene ends were 10 bases for V and 4 bases for J; bases not matched to a gene: 16. This CDR3 region has 17 residues. Germline lookup yields CDR1 ENHRY and CDR2 SYGVKD. CDR3 in DNA: TGTGCCACCGCCCGAAGTAGCGGGGGAGGGAGCACCGGGGAGCTGTTTTTT. It yields the protein CATARSSGGGSTGELFF.

This clonotype was observed a handful of times. The chain couples TRBV20-1 to TRBJ2-5; D not certain. Trimming cost V 2 bases and J 5 bases, with 6 bases left between them. The CDR3 runs 11 residues. CDR1 DFQATT and CDR2 SNEGSKA come from the germline V gene (reference sequence). This chain's CDR3 is CSARKKETQYF. CDR3 nucleotides: TGCAGTGCTAGAAAAAAGGAGACCCAGTACTTC.

This clonotype was counted between two and nine times. The chain has TRBV20-1 and TRBJ2-7, with 8 bases lining up with TRBD1. This CDR3 contains 14 residues. Unmatched junction bases numbered 12, after V lost 5 bases and J lost 6 bases. CDR1 is DFQATT, CDR2 SNEGSKA, per germline (reference sequence). Here the CDR3 reads CSASGTGLSREQYF. DNA of the CDR3: TGCAGTGCTTCAGGGACAGGATTATCCCGCGAGCAGTACTTC.

This clonotype has more than one count but fewer than ten. The CDR3 coding sequence is TGTGCCACCAGTGATGGGACTCTTGAGCAGTTCTTC. It encodes CATSDGTLEQFF. This rearrangement joins TRBV24-1 to TRBJ2-1; a possible D gene is TRBD2 (6 bases). The CDR3 runs 12 residues. The V end was cut by 3 bases, the J end by 9 bases, with 8 bases between. CDR1 and CDR2 from the germline V gene are KGHDR and SFDVKD.

This clonotype was seen a few times. The chain couples TRBV19 to TRBJ2-7; TRBD1 aligns across 9 bases. CDR1 is LNHDA and CDR2 is SQIVND in the germline V gene (reference sequence). V lost 6 bases to trimming and J lost 2 bases; unmatched junction nucleotides: 8. The CDR3 consists of 15 residues. CDR3 DNA sequence: TGTGCCAGTAGCGCCGCCGGGACAGGGACCTACGAGCAGTACTTC. As protein: CASSAAGTGTYEQYF.

This clonotype was counted a few times. This chain uses TRBV7-8 with TRBJ2-1; 9 bases map to TRBD2. Germline V lookup: CDR1 SGHVS, CDR2 FQNEAQ. CDR3 length: 17 amino acids. V was clipped by 1 base and J by 4 bases; unmatched bases: 8. CDR3 sequence (DNA): TGTGCCAGCAGCTTAGGGGTTAGCGGGAGAGTGTACAATGAGCAGTTCTTC. Residues: CASSLGVSGRVYNEQFF.

Ten or more counts support this clonotype. The chain has TRBV28 and TRBJ2-7, with TRBD2 matching over 10 bases. CDR1 and CDR2 (germline): MDHEN, SYDVKM. V was clipped by 6 bases and J by 5 bases; unmatched bases: 7. The CDR3 is 14 amino acids. The CDR3 spells CASRPQSGRDEQYF. As DNA, the CDR3 is TGTGCCAGCAGACCCCAAAGCGGGAGGGACGAGCAGTACTTC.

The chain combines TRBV10-2 with TRBJ2-1, with D uncertain. The CDR3 loop spans 12 amino acids. V gave up 6 bases and J gave up 9 bases, with 12 bases separating them. Germline V lookup: CDR1 WSHSY, CDR2 SAAADI. CDR3 sequence: CASSGNGGEQFF. CDR3 sequence (DNA): TGCGCCAGCAGCGGAAACGGCGGTGAGCAGTTCTTC.

This clonotype was counted ten times or more. The chain employs TRBV7-9 and TRBJ1-3; D gene unclear. CDR1 is SEHNR and CDR2 is FQNEAQ in the germline V gene (reference sequence). The length of the CDR3 is 13 residues. The germline V and J ends were trimmed by 0 bases and 4 bases, with 4 bases remaining between them. CDR3 nucleotides: TGTGCCAGCAGCTTAGCGAGCGGAAACACCATATATTTT. This translates into CASSLASGNTIYF.

There are a few counts of this clonotype. V is TRBV10-3 and J is TRBJ2-2; 13 bases are a match to TRBD2. V gave up 6 bases and J gave up 4 bases; unmatched junction bases: 8. Germline V gene data show CDR1 as ENHRY and CDR2 as SYGVKD. The CDR3 covers 17 residues. This CDR3 is CAIRYGLAGETTGELFF. The CDR3 DNA is TGTGCCATCAGATATGGACTAGCGGGAGAAACCACCGGGGAGCTGTTTTTT.

This clonotype has at least ten counts. The chain has TRBV20-1 and TRBJ2-1; D unclear. Germline V CDR1 and CDR2: DFQATT, SNEGSKA (reference sequence). V was cut by 6 bases and J by 7 bases, with 13 bases left in between. This CDR3 is built from 12 residues. The CDR3 sequence: CSASMGWNEQFF. Written as DNA, the CDR3 is TGCAGTGCCAGTATGGGTTGGAATGAGCAGTTCTTC.

This clonotype has more than one count but fewer than ten. The CDR3 nucleotides read TGCAGTGCTAGATCAACAGGGGTGTCCTACGAGCAGTACTTC. Encoded protein: CSARSTGVSYEQYF. J is TRBJ2-7 and V is TRBV20-1, with TRBD1 identical over 7 bases. V lost 2 bases to trimming and J lost 1 base; unmatched junction nucleotides: 5. CDR3 length equals 14 residues. Germline lookup yields CDR1 DFQATT and CDR2 SNEGSKA (reference sequence).

This clonotype was recorded a few times. CDR3 amino acids: CASRSIRGPVSEQFF. The CDR3 DNA reads as TGTGCCAGCAGATCGATCAGGGGCCCAGTCTCTGAGCAGTTCTTC. V gene TRBV12-3 or TRBV12-4 combines with J gene TRBJ2-1; TRBD1 is a possible D gene (6 bases). The length of the CDR3 is 15 residues. Trimming cost V 6 bases and J 9 bases, with 21 bases left between them.

The table lists this clonotype with a few counts. The chain uses TRBV7-9 and TRBJ2-3; weak D call: TRBD2 (5 bases). V was cut by 6 bases and J by 5 bases, with 9 bases left in between. The germline V gene has CDR1 SEHNR and CDR2 FQNEAQ (reference sequence). The CDR3 totals 12 residues. DNA of the CDR3: TGTGCCAGCAGGTTCAGCGGAGATACGCAGTATTTT. Encoded protein: CASRFSGDTQYF.

This clonotype was recorded a few times. V is TRBV7-6 and J is TRBJ2-7; 7 bases agree with TRBD2. With V trimmed by 0 bases and J by 5 bases, 4 bases remained unmatched. The CDR3 sequence is 14 residues long. CDR1 SGHVS and CDR2 FNYEAQ come from the germline V gene. CDR3 bases: TGTGCCAGCAGCTTAGCGGGAGGGATCGACGAGCAGTACTTC. Amino acid sequence: CASSLAGGIDEQYF.

This clonotype was seen more than once but under ten times. V and J are TRBV25-1 and TRBJ1-4; unclear D gene. The germline gives CDR1 MGHDK, CDR2 SYGVNS. V lost 4 bases and J 8 bases, leaving 11 bases between the germline ends. The CDR3 is 13 amino acids. The CDR3: CASSASSWEKLFF. Written as DNA, the CDR3 is TGTGCCAGCAGTGCCTCGTCTTGGGAAAAACTGTTTTTT.

J is TRBJ2-5 and V is TRBV12-3 or TRBV12-4; 7 bases line up with TRBD2. Trimming cost V 2 bases and J 5 bases; bases outside gene matches: 8. The CDR3 is 15 amino acids. The CDR3 DNA reads TGTGCCAGCAGTTTAATAGCGGGCCCTCGGGAGACCCAGTACTTC. Translation gives CASSLIAGPRETQYF.

The J gene is TRBJ2-7, the V gene TRBV29-1; the D gene is possibly TRBD1 (6 bases). This CDR3 region has 10 residues. Germline-derived CDR1 and CDR2 are SQVTM and ANQGSEA. The V gene lost 6 bases and the J gene lost 9 bases, with 12 bases spanning the gap. This CDR3 is CSVKTGVQYF. The CDR3 DNA sequence: TGCAGCGTCAAGACAGGAGTGCAGTACTTC.

This clonotype was counted only a few times. The rearrangement uses TRBV11-2 and TRBJ2-1; a weak D match, TRBD1 (5 bases). The CDR3 contains 17 residues. Trimming left V 2 bases short and J 6 bases short, with 20 bases between. Germline lookup yields CDR1 SGHAT and CDR2 FQNNGV. CDR3 residues: CASSLLVGRGASNEQFF. DNA of the CDR3: TGTGCCAGCAGCTTATTAGTCGGAAGGGGCGCTTCCAATGAGCAGTTCTTC.